Detailed here is one T cell receptor beta chain. Libraries were prepared by immunoSEQ multiplex PCR; TCRdb keeps only in-frame clonotypes and omits some of them. Of roughly 420,000 clones in the sample, roughly 88% are singletons; the top ten hold around 3.6%. The data were obtained in a study of Ad26.COV2.S vaccination and SARS-CoV-2 variants. About the study: Once or twice, 56 days apart, Ad26.COV2.S was delivered intramuscularly.

Treatment in this sample: some 20 received Ad26.COV2.S at low or high dose, single or two shots; 5 received placebo; per-sample allocation not given. Samples analyzed were those drawn on day 63 after the first vaccine or placebo injection. Wuhan-strain spike was delivered by a replication-incompetent Ad26 vector. Trimming at V came to 4 bases and at J to 6 bases, leaving 2 bases not matched to a gene. CDR1 is SGHAT, CDR2 FQNNGV, per germline. The CDR3 covers 13 residues. This chain joins TRBV11-2 and TRBJ1-5; 8 nucleotides agree with TRBD1. The sequencing used peripheral blood, collected in a trial of Ad26.COV2.S vaccine versus placebo. This receptor was obtained from a person between 18 and 59 years old who received the Ad26.COV2.S COVID-19 vaccine or a placebo. The CDR3 bases are TGTGCCAGCAGCTCGACAGGGGTTCAGCCCCAGCATTTT. Translation: CASSSTGVQPQHF.